This TCR beta chain was captured in a study of regulatory T cells in long-lasting Graves disease. CDR1 is SGHAT, CDR2 FQNNGV, per germline. CDR3 length: 14 amino acids. V shed 0 bases and J 4 bases; nucleotides not matched to a gene: 1. This clonotype was detected many times. Time point here: newly diagnosed GD, antithyroid drugs for less than 3 months. Extracted PBMC RNA gave rise to the TCR library. A blood draw put about 10 milliliters of peripheral blood into EDTA tubes. Libraries of TCR beta came from iRepertoire HTBI primers plus Arm-PCR of CDR3 regions. TCRdb processed the multiplex PCR reads anew with MiXCR; each CDR3 protein has one entry. The sample lists 400,000 to 500,000 distinct CDR3 sequences; around 17% were seen once. These records were also assigned to another study, of T cells in Graves' hyperthyroidism and ophthalmopathy. That study adds: These patients, aged 18 to 65, had recently diagnosed hyperthyroidism lasting under 2 months. Stable hyperthyroidism and ophthalmopathy were separated using 13 V-J signatures.

The sequence came from a young woman with Graves disease. The material sequenced was peripheral blood mononuclear cells (PBMCs), taken at new diagnosis, from a patient treated with antithyroid drugs. The V call is TRBV11-2, the J call TRBJ2-7; 9 positions match TRBD1. The CDR3 nucleotides read TGTGCCAGCAGCTTAGATGGGACAGGGTACGAGCAGTACTTC. It yields the protein CASSLDGTGYEQYF.